This T cell receptor (beta chain) comes out of a study of blood T cell repertoires in COVID-19. Study-level information: COVID-19 samples, acute and convalescent, were from the United States, Italy and Spain.

CDR3 length: 14 amino acids. With V trimmed by 6 bases and J by 3 bases, 8 bases remained unmatched. Germline-derived CDR1 and CDR2 are SNHLY and FYNNEI. Here immunoSEQ multiplex PCR was the method, and the copy in TCRdb shows in-frame clones only, minus some. The sample consists of 350,000 or so clones, 88% of them appearing once. The cohort comprised adults aged 18 to 89 years residing in under 25 US areas. Clinical history reported by participants formed the basis on which cohorts were assigned. Each exposed participant met a COVID-19 case in the 2 weeks preceding study entry. The chain joins TRBV2 to TRBJ2-7; 7 bases fit TRBD2. The sample was PBMCs or T cells enriched from blood (not recorded which). The sequence was obtained from a young woman who had been exposed to COVID-19. CDR3 sequence (DNA): TGTGCCAGCAGGAATGGGCTAGCGGTCTACGAGCAGTACTTC. This translates into CASRNGLAVYEQYF.